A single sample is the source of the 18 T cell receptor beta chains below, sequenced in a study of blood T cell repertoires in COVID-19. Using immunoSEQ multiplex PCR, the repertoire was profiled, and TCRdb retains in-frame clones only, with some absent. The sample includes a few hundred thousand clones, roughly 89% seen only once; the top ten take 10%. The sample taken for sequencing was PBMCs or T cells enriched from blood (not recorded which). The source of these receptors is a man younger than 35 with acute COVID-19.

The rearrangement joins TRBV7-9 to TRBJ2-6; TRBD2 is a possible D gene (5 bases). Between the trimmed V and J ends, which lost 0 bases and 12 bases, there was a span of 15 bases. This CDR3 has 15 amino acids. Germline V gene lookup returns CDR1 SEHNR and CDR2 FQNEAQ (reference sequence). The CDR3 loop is CASSLASSGNRVLTF. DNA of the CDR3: TGTGCCAGCAGCTTAGCGTCGTCGGGGAATCGCGTCCTGACTTTC.

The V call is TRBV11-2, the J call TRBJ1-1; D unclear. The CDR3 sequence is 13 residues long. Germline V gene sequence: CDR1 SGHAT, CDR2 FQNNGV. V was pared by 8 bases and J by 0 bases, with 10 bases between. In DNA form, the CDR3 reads TGTGCCAGCCGGGTTGGTCTGAACACTGAAGCTTTCTTT. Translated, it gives CASRVGLNTEAFF. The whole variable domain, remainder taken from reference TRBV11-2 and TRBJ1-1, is EAGVAQSPRYKIIEKRQSVAFWCNPISGHATLYWYQQILGQGPKLLIQFQNNGVVDDSQLPKDRFSAERLKGVDSTLKIQPAKLEDSAVYLCASRVGLNTEAFFGQGTRLTVV.

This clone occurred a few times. The DNA of the CDR3 is TGTGCCAGCGTGGGACTCCTCACCGGGGAGCTGTTTTTT. Its translation: CASVGLLTGELFF. The J gene is TRBJ2-2, the V gene TRBV7-9; tentative D call: TRBD2 (6 bases). The ends were cut back, 8 bases at V and 4 bases at J, with 11 bases in the middle. The CDR3 runs 13 residues. Germline assignment: CDR1 SEHNR and CDR2 FQNEAQ (reference sequence).

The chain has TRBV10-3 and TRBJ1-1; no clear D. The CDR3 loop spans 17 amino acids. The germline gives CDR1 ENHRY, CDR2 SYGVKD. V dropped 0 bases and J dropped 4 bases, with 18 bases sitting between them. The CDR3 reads CAISESAFVLAGTEAFF. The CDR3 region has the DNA TGTGCCATCAGTGAGTCTGCCTTTGTCTTGGCGGGCACTGAAGCTTTCTTT.

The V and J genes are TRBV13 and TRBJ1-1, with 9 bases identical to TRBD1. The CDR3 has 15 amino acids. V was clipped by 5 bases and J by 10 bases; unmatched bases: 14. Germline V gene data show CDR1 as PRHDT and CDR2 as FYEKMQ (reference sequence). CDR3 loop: CASSPRGTGLEGAFF. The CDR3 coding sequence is TGTGCCAGCAGCCCTAGAGGGACAGGGCTAGAGGGAGCTTTCTTT.

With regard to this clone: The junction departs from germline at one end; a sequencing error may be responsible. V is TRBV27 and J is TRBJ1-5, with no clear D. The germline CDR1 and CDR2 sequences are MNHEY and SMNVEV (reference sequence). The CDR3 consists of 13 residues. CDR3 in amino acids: CASSRDSGGSLIF. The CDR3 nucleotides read TGTGCCAGCAGTAGGGATTCTGGAGGTAGTCTGATATTT.

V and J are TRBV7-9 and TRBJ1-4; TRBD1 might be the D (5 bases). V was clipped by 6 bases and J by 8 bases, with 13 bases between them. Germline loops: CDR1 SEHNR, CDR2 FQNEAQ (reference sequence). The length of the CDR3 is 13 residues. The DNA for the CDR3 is TGTGCCAGCAGGGGGGGAGATATCGAAAAACTGTTTTTT. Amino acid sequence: CASRGGDIEKLFF.

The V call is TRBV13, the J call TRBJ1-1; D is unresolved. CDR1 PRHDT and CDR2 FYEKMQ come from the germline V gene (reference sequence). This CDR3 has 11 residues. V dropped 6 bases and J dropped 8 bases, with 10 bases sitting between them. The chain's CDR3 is CASSSRVEAFF. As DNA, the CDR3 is TGTGCCAGCAGTTCGAGGGTGGAAGCTTTCTTT.

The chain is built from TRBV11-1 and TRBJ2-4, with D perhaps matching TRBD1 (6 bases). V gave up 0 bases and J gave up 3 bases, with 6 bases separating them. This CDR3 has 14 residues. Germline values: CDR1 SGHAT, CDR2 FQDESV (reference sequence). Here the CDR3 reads CASSLARGKNIQYF. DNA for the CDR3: TGTGCCAGCAGCTTAGCCAGGGGCAAAAACATTCAGTACTTC.

The CDR3 nucleotides are TGCGCCAGCAGCCGGGTTCTAGCGGGAGGGCCTGGAGATACGCAGTATTTT. Its protein product is CASSRVLAGGPGDTQYF. The V gene is TRBV4-3, the J gene TRBJ2-3; 12 bases match TRBD2. The V segment lost 4 bases and the J segment 5 bases; nucleotides outside the gene matches: 10. This CDR3 has 17 residues. The germline V gene encodes CDR1 LGHNA and CDR2 YSLEER.

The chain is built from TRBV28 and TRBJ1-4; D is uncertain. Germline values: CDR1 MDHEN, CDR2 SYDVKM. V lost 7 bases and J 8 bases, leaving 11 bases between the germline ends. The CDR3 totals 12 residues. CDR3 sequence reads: CASTTVREKLFF. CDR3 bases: TGTGCCAGCACAACAGTCCGGGAAAAACTGTTTTTT.

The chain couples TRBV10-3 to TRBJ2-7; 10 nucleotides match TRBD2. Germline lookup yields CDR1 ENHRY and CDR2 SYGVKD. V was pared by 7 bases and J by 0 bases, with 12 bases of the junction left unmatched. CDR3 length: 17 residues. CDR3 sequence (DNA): TGTGCCATCAAGAGGGGGGATAGGACTAGCGGCTCCTACGAGCAGTACTTC. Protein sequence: CAIKRGDRTSGSYEQYF.

The CDR3 nucleotides are TGTGCCAGCTCACCGGACAGGGTAAATATAGGGTTTGAAGCTTTCTTT. Translation gives CASSPDRVNIGFEAFF. The chain couples TRBV18 to TRBJ1-1; TRBD1 matches 8 bases. CDR3 size: 16 residues. The germline V gene has CDR1 KGHSH and CDR2 LQKENI. J was trimmed by 7 bases and V by 3 bases; bases with no gene match: 13.

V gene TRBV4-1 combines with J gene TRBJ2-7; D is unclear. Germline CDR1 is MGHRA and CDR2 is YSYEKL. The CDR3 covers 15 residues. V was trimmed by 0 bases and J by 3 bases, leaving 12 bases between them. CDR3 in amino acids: CASSQESLPHYEQYF. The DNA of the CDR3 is TGCGCCAGCAGCCAAGAATCACTACCCCACTACGAGCAGTACTTC.

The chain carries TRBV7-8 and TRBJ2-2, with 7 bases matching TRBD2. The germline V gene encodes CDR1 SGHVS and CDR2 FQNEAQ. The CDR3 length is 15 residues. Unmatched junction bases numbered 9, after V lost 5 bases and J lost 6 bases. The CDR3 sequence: CASSVEMGGAGELFF. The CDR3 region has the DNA TGTGCCAGCAGCGTCGAGATGGGAGGGGCCGGGGAGCTGTTTTTT.

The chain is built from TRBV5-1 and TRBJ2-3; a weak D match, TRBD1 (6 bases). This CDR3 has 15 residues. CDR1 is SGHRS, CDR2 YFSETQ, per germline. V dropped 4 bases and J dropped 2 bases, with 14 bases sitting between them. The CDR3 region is CASSGGQLNTDTQYF. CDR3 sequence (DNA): TGCGCCAGCAGCGGTGGACAGTTAAACACAGATACGCAGTATTTT.

The CDR3 region is CASSLVSSPFSTDTQYF. The CDR3 DNA is TGTGCCAGCAGCTTGGTATCTAGCCCATTTTCCACAGATACGCAGTATTTT. The V and J genes are TRBV5-6 and TRBJ2-3; tentatively, D is TRBD2 (5 bases). Germline values: CDR1 SGHDT, CDR2 YYEEEE. The V and J ends lost 0 bases and 2 bases respectively, with 16 bases between them. The CDR3 spans 17 residues.

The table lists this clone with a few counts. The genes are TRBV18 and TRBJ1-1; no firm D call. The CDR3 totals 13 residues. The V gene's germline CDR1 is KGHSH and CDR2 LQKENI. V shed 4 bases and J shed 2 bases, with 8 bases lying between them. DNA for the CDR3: TGTGCCAGCTCACAGGGAGCAAACACTGAAGCTTTCTTT. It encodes CASSQGANTEAFF.